These 22 T cell receptor beta chains originate from one sample sequenced in a study of blood T cell repertoires in COVID-19. Produced via immunoSEQ multiplex PCR; TCRdb's table is partial and in-frame only. The sample carries roughly 260,000 clones, more than 65% recorded once. The sample was peripheral blood. The receptors stem from a woman between 40 and 55 years old with active or convalescent COVID-19.

The table lists this clone with a count of one. J is TRBJ2-2 and V is TRBV5-1, with 7 positions matching TRBD1. The CDR3 consists of 16 residues. Germline-derived CDR1 and CDR2 are SGHRS and YFSETQ. Trimming took 4 bases from V and 2 from J; bases not matched to a gene: 8. The CDR3 loop reads CASSRFGTANTGELFF. CDR3 bases: TGCGCCAGCAGCCGGTTCGGGACAGCCAACACCGGGGAGCTGTTTTTT.

The rearrangement joins TRBV28 to TRBJ1-2; 8 bases agree with TRBD1. There are 13 residues in the CDR3. Trimming cost V 5 bases and J 6 bases; bases outside gene matches: 5. The germline gives CDR1 MDHEN, CDR2 SYDVKM. DNA for the CDR3: TGTGCCAGCAGTGAAAAGGACAGGGATGGCTACACCTTC. Protein product: CASSEKDRDGYTF.

J is TRBJ1-2 and V is TRBV7-6; possibly TRBD1 for D (5 bases). The CDR3 runs to 17 residues. V was cut by 3 bases and J by 4 bases, with 21 bases left in between. Germline assignment: CDR1 SGHVS and CDR2 FNYEAQ. CDR3 in amino acids: CASSLRGPGGTGYGYTF. The CDR3 nucleotides are TGTGCCAGCAGCTTGAGAGGTCCCGGAGGGACCGGCTATGGCTACACCTTC.

This chain connects TRBV2 to TRBJ2-5, with 9 bases matching TRBD1. The germline V gene has CDR1 SNHLY and CDR2 FYNNEI. The J segment lost 5 bases and the V segment lost 6 bases, leaving 7 bases of the junction unmatched. CDR3 length: 14 residues. CDR3 sequence reads: CASRRDRVEETQYF. CDR3 in DNA: TGTGCCAGCAGGAGGGACAGGGTGGAGGAGACCCAGTACTTC. The variable domain in full, with the rest retrieved from reference TRBV2 and TRBJ2-5, is EPEVTQTPSHQVTQMGQEVILRCVPISNHLYFYWYRQILGQKVEFLVSFYNNEISEKSEIFDDQFSVERPDGSNFTLKIRSTKLEDSAMYFCASRRDRVEETQYFGPGTRLLVL.

The chain carries TRBV18 and TRBJ1-2; D is uncertain. Trimming took off 3 bases at V and 5 bases at J, with 10 bases between the two ends. The CDR3 is 13 amino acids. The germline V gene encodes CDR1 KGHSH and CDR2 LQKENI. The CDR3 is CASSPEEVYGYTF. CDR3 nucleotides: TGTGCCAGCTCACCGGAGGAGGTATATGGCTACACCTTC.

The chain recombines TRBV5-5 with TRBJ2-1; 8 nucleotides align to TRBD1. Germline CDR1 is SGHKS and CDR2 is YYEKEE (reference sequence). This CDR3 is 14 amino acids long. Trimming took 1 base from V and 9 from J; bases not matched to a gene: 6. The CDR3 DNA is TGTGCCAGCAGCTTGCCGGGGACAGGACGTGAGCAGTTCTTC. Protein: CASSLPGTGREQFF.

CDR3 region: CASSLMPGPNTEAFF. The CDR3 nucleotides read TGTGCCAGCAGCCTTATGCCAGGGCCGAACACTGAAGCTTTCTTT. The chain has TRBV28 and TRBJ1-1, with D perhaps TRBD1 (5 bases). The CDR3 runs to 15 residues. Germline V gene data show CDR1 as MDHEN and CDR2 as SYDVKM. Trimming stripped 6 bases from V and 1 base from J, with 15 bases between.

This clone was detected only a few times. The chain is built from TRBV7-9 and TRBJ1-4; 10 bases align to TRBD1. Germline CDR1 reads SEHNR; CDR2 reads FQNEAQ (reference sequence). The CDR3 runs 16 residues. The J segment lost 8 bases and the V segment lost 5 bases, leaving 11 bases of the junction unmatched. CDR3 sequence reads: CASSPNRGQGNEKLFF. The CDR3 DNA follows: TGTGCCAGCAGCCCAAATAGGGGACAGGGGAACGAAAAACTGTTTTTT.

About this clone: Other DNA sequences in this specimen translate into the identical CDR3. The chain recombines TRBV5-1 with TRBJ1-4, with 7 bases matching TRBD1. The CDR3 has 16 residues. In germline, CDR1 is SGHRS, CDR2 YFSETQ. V gave up 0 bases and J gave up 0 bases; unmatched junction bases: 2. The CDR3 is CASSLGGTATNEKLFF. The CDR3, as DNA: TGCGCCAGCAGCTTGGGGGGGACAGCAACTAATGAAAAACTGTTTTTT. Variable domain in full (rest from reference TRBV5-1 and TRBJ1-4): KAGVTQTPRYLIKTRGQQVTLSCSPISGHRSVSWYQQTPGQGLQFLFEYFSETQRNKGNFPGRFSGRQFSNSRSEMNVSTLELGDSALYLCASSLGGTATNEKLFFGSGTQLSVL.

The gene calls are TRBV6-5 and TRBJ1-2, with D tentatively TRBD1 (5 bases). The length of the CDR3 is 15 residues. V lost 5 bases and J 8 bases, leaving 21 bases between the germline ends. Germline-derived CDR1 and CDR2 are MNHEY and SVGAGI. In DNA form, the CDR3 reads TGTGCCAGCAGTAACCCGGGGAGGGACGGAAGGGGCTACACCTTC. Protein product: CASSNPGRDGRGYTF.

V and J are TRBV7-2 and TRBJ2-7; TRBD2 aligns across 8 bases. The J segment lost 7 bases and the V segment lost 1 base, leaving 3 bases of the junction unmatched. This CDR3 is 13 amino acids long. CDR1 and CDR2 (germline): SGHTA, FQGNSA. CDR3 in amino acids: CASSLVAGGEQYV. DNA of the CDR3: TGTGCCAGCAGCTTAGTGGCGGGGGGAGAGCAGTACGTC.

The J gene is TRBJ2-2, the V gene TRBV7-3; D may be TRBD1 (5 bases). CDR1 and CDR2 from the germline V gene are SGHTA and FQGTGA. The CDR3 has 13 residues. Trimming removed 5 bases from V and 7 bases from J, with 11 bases in between. CDR3 bases: TGTGCCAGCAGCCCCCAGGGCAGCGGGGAGCTGTTTTTT. Its translation: CASSPQGSGELFF.

V gene TRBV11-3 combines with J gene TRBJ2-2; 9 bases map to TRBD1. From germline, CDR1 is SGHNT and CDR2 YENEEA. V lost 5 bases and J lost 1; bases outside the gene matches: 5. The CDR3 runs 16 residues. The CDR3 loop reads CASSPWTGENTGELFF. The CDR3 DNA sequence: TGTGCCAGCAGCCCCTGGACAGGGGAGAACACCGGGGAGCTGTTTTTT.

The V and J genes are TRBV5-5 and TRBJ2-2; TRBD2 agrees at 8 bases. CDR1 and CDR2 from the germline V gene are SGHKS and YYEKEE (reference sequence). Trimming removed 6 bases from V and 3 bases from J; junction bases left unmatched: 10. The CDR3 is 16 residues long. CDR3 loop: CASKMGGGPYTGELFF. The CDR3 region has the DNA TGTGCCAGCAAGATGGGCGGGGGGCCCTACACCGGGGAGCTGTTTTTT.

The genes are TRBV11-2 and TRBJ1-1; D ambiguous. The CDR3 runs to 11 residues. V lost 0 bases and J lost 7, with 3 bases in between. CDR1 and CDR2 (germline): SGHAT, FQNNGV. DNA for the CDR3: TGTGCCAGCAGCTTAGATAATGAAGCTTTCTTT. It yields the protein CASSLDNEAFF.

The chain recombines TRBV11-2 with TRBJ1-4; 8 bases line up with TRBD1. V was clipped by 1 base and J by 4 bases; unmatched bases: 5. Germline V gives CDR1 SGHAT, CDR2 FQNNGV. The CDR3 totals 16 residues. The DNA for the CDR3 is TGTGCCAGCAGCTTAGGTGGGACAGGATTTAATGAAAAACTGTTTTTT. This translates into CASSLGGTGFNEKLFF. Using reference TRBV11-2 and TRBJ1-4 for the parts outside the CDR3, the full variable domain is EAGVAQSPRYKIIEKRQSVAFWCNPISGHATLYWYQQILGQGPKLLIQFQNNGVVDDSQLPKDRFSAERLKGVDSTLKIQPAKLEDSAVYLCASSLGGTGFNEKLFFGSGTQLSVL.

The CDR3 DNA follows: TGTGCCAGCAGCAAAGGACCCAGGGGGAGGAGCACTGAAGCTTTCTTT. This sequence encodes CASSKGPRGRSTEAFF. The chain has TRBV21-1 and TRBJ1-1; the table's D call, TRBD1, was not checked against the DNA. TRBV21-1 is a pseudogene segment. The CDR3 is 16 amino acids.

The chain employs TRBV5-1 and TRBJ2-6; D is possibly TRBD1 (5 bases). The CDR3 is 15 amino acids. The ends were cut back, 6 bases at V and 0 bases at J, with 10 bases in the middle. Germline CDR1 reads SGHRS; CDR2 reads YFSETQ. The CDR3 DNA sequence: TGCGCCAGCAACTCTGGGGCCTCTGGGGCCAACGTCCTGACTTTC. Translated, it gives CASNSGASGANVLTF.

The chain is built from TRBV10-1 and TRBJ1-2; D uncertain. In germline, CDR1 is WNHNN, CDR2 SYGVQD (reference sequence). This CDR3 has 10 residues. With 8 bases removed from V and 4 bases from J, the gap between germline ends came to 5 bases. The CDR3 DNA sequence: TGCGCCAGCTTCCTCTATGGCTACACCTTC. This codes for CASFLYGYTF.

This sequence joins TRBV27 and TRBJ1-2, with 8 bases fitting TRBD1. Germline V gives CDR1 MNHEY, CDR2 SMNVEV (reference sequence). The CDR3 is made up of 13 amino acids. V shed 8 bases, J shed 2 bases, and the junction held 4 bases outside the gene matches. CDR3: CASGRQGNYGYTF. In nucleotides, the CDR3 is TGTGCCAGCGGGCGACAGGGGAACTATGGCTACACCTTC.

This sequence joins TRBV7-2 and TRBJ1-6; no clear D gene. This CDR3 contains 12 residues. V was cut by 3 bases and J by 10 bases, with 7 bases left in between. Germline values: CDR1 SGHTA, CDR2 FQGNSA. Here the CDR3 reads CASSFERSPLHF. For the CDR3, the DNA is TGTGCCAGCAGCTTCGAGAGATCACCCCTCCACTTT.

This clone appeared once. The chain joins TRBV4-1 to TRBJ2-3; 8 bases align to TRBD2. The CDR3 runs to 16 residues. Per the germline V gene, CDR1 is MGHRA and CDR2 is YSYEKL. V lost 4 bases, J lost 0 bases, and 6 bases stayed unmatched. CDR3 sequence (DNA): TGCGCCAGCAGCCGCCAACTAGCGGTTAGCACAGATACGCAGTATTTT. Its protein is CASSRQLAVSTDTQYF.